This TCR beta chain emerged from a study of T cell repertoires in cytomegalovirus infection (dated by TCRdb to the late 2010s). Context from the whole study: The peptide stimulations were aimed at well-studied HLA-B-restricted epitopes as well as recently identified HLA-C-restricted CMV epitopes, whose presentation resists viral immunomodulation. Because public TCR beta signatures pointed to carriage of CMV infection together with the matching HLA type, the HLA type of each donor mattered for the analysis. Overall study results and their limits: In both this cohort and an independent approximately 350-donor cohort, the cumulative frequency of public TCR beta family members distinguished carriers of CMV infection plus the relevant HLA type. In the ex vivo response, HLA-C-restricted CMV-specific TCR beta clonotypes were dominant, and in two of eight donors the single most frequent clonotype came from this HLA-C-restricted group.

The CDR3 contains 15 residues, cysteine and phenylalanine counted. The retained sequence is limited to the CDR3, 45 bases, with the frame set at the first base. The CDR1 and CDR2 encoded by the germline V gene are SGHTA and FQGNSA. Sequencing was carried out with an Illumina HiSeq 1500. The public reads were reprocessed in TCRdb via fastp at Q25 and MiXCR, keeping in-frame beta chains. Entries are consolidated by CDR3 protein sequence, retaining the most common genes and DNA. The sample records about 900,000 distinct CDR3 sequences, 31% of which are singletons. The ten most abundant clones make up about an eighth of the sample. The treatment or condition label corresponds to: in vitro stimulation with specific CMV peptide epitopes to enrich CMV-specific T cells. Comment on this clonotype: What this receptor recognizes is not known. This may come from a read error, since a much larger clone is one base off.

The starting material was cultured CD8+ T cells from PBMCs, obtained from culture after CMV antigen stimulation. The rearranged chain carries TRBV7-2 and TRBJ2-5; 10 junctional bases match TRBD1. This receptor was identified in a human donor in good health (CMV status not recorded). Some clones in this sample may be carry-over from other donors' samples. The CDR3 region reads CASSPNRDRGETLYF. The base sequence is TGTGCCAGCAGCCCTAACCGGGACAGGGGCGAGACCCTGTACTTC.